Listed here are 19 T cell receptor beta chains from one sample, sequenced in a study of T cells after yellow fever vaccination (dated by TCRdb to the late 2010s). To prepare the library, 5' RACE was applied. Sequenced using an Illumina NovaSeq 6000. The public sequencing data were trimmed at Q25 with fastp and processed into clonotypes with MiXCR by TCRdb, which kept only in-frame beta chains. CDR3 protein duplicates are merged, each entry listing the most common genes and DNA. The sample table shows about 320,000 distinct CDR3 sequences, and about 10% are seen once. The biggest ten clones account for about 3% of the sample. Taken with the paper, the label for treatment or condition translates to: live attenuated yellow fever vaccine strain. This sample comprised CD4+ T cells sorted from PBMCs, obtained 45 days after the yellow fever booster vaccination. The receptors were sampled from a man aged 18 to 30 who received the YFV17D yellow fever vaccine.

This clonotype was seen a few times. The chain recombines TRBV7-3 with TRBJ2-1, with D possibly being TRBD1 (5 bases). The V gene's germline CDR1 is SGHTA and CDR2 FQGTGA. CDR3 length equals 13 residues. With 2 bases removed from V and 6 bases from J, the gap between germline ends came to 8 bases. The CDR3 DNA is TGTGCCAGCAGCTTACAGGGATCCAATGAGCAGTTCTTC. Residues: CASSLQGSNEQFF.

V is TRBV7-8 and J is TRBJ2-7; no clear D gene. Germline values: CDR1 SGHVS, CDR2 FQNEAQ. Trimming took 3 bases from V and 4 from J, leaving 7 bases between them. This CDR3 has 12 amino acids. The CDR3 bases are TGTGCCAGCAGCTTTGGGCGATACGAGCAGTACTTC. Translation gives CASSFGRYEQYF.

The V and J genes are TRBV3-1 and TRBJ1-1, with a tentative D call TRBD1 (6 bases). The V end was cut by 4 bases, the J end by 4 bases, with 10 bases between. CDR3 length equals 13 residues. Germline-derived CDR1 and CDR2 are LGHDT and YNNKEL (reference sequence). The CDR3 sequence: CASSRGGGTEAFF. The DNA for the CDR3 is TGTGCCAGCAGCCGTGGAGGGGGCACTGAAGCTTTCTTT.

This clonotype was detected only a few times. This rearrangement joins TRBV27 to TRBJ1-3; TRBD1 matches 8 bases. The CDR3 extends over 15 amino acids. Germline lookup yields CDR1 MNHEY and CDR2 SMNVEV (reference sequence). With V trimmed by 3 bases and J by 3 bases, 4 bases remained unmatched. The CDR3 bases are TGTGCCAGCAGTTTCCAGGGGGCAGGTGGAAACACCATATATTTT. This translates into CASSFQGAGGNTIYF.

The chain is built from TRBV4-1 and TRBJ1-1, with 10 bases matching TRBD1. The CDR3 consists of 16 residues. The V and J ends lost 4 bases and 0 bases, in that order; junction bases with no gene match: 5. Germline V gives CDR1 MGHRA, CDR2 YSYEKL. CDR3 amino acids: CASSRGQGGMNTEAFF. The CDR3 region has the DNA TGCGCCAGCAGCCGAGGACAGGGGGGGATGAACACTGAAGCTTTCTTT.

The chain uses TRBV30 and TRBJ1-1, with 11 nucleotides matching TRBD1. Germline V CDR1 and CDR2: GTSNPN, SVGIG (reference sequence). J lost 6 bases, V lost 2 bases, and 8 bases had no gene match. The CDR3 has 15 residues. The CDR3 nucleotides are TGTGCCTGGAGTATCCCAGGACAGGGGGCATCTGAAGCTTTCTTT. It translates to CAWSIPGQGASEAFF.

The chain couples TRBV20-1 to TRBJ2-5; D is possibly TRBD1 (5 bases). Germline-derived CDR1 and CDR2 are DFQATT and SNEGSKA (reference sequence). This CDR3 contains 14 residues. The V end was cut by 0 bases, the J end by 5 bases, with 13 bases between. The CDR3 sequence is CSARDRQGRETQYF. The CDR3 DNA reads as TGCAGTGCTAGAGATCGCCAGGGCCGGGAGACCCAGTACTTC.

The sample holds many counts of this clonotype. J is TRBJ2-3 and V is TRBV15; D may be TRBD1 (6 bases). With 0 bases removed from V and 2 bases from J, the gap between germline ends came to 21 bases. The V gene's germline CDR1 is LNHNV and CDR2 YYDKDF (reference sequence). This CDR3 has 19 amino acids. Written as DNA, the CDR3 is TGTGCCACCAGCAGAGATGTCCGGGACATCTGGGGACACACAGATACGCAGTATTTT. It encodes CATSRDVRDIWGHTDTQYF.

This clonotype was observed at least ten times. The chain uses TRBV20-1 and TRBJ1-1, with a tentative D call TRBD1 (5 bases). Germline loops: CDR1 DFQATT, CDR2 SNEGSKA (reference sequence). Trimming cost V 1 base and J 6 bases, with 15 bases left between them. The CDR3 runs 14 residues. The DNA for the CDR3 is TGCAGTGCTAGAGTCCCAGGGACCAACGCTGAAGCTTTCTTT. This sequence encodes CSARVPGTNAEAFF.

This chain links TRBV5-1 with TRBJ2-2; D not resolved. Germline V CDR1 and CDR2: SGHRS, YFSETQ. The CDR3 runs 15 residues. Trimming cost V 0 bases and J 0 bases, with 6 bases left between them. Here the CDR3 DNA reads TGCGCCAGCAGCTTGGGACGGGCGAACACCGGGGAGCTGTTTTTT. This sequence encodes CASSLGRANTGELFF.

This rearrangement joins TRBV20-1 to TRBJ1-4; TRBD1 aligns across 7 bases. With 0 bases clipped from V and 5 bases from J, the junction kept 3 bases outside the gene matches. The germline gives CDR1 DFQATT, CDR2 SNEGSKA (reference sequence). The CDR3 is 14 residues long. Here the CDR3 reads CSARDPQGNEKLFF. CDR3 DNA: TGCAGTGCTAGAGATCCACAGGGGAATGAAAAACTGTTTTTT.

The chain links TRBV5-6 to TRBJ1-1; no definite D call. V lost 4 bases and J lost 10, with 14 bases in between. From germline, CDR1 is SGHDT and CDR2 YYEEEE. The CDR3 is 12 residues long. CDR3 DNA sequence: TGTGCCAGCAGCGGGTTCTCTCCCGGAGCTTTCTTT. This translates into CASSGFSPGAFF.

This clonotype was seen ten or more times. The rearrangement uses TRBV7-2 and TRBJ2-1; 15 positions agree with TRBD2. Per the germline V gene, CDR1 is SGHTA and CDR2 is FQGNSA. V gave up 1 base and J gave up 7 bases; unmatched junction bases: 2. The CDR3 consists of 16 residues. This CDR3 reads CASSLVGTSGGNEQFF. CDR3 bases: TGTGCCAGCAGCTTAGTGGGGACTAGCGGGGGGAATGAGCAGTTCTTC.

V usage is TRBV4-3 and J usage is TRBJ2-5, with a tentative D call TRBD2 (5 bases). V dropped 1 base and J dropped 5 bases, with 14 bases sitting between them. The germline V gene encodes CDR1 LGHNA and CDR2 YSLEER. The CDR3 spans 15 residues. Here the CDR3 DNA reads TGCGCCAGCAGCCAAGCTCCACCGCCGGGGGAGACCCAGTACTTC. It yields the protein CASSQAPPPGETQYF.

This CDR3 reads CSAQGNQGTQYF. DNA for the CDR3: TGCAGTGCTCAAGGGAACCAGGGGACCCAGTACTTC. The chain employs TRBV20-1 and TRBJ2-5, with D possibly TRBD1 on 5 matching bases. In germline, CDR1 is DFQATT, CDR2 SNEGSKA (reference sequence). This CDR3 region has 12 residues. Trimming shortened V by 5 bases and J by 7 bases, and 14 bases separated the two germline ends.

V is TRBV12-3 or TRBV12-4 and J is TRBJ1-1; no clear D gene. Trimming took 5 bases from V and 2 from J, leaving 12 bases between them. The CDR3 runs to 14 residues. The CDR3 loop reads CASSRVQANTEAFF. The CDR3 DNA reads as TGTGCCAGCAGTCGTGTGCAAGCTAACACTGAAGCTTTCTTT.

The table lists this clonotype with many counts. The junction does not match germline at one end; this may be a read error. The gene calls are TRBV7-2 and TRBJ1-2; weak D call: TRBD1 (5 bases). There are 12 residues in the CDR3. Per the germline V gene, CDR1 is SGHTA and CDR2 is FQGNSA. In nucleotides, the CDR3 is TGTGCCACCTCGGGGCAGGTCTATGACTACACCTTC. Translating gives CATSGQVYDYTF. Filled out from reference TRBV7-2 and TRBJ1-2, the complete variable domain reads GAGVSQSPSNKVTEKGKDVELRCDPISGHTALYWYRQSLGQGLEFLIYFQGNSAPDKSGLPSDRFSAERTGGSVSTLTIQRTQQEDSAVYLCATSGQVYDYTFGSGTRLTVV.

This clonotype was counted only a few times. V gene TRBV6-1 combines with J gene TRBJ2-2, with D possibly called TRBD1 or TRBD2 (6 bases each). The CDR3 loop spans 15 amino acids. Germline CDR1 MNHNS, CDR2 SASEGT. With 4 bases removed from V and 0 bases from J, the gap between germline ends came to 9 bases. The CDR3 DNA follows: TGTGCCAGCAGTGTGGGGGGCGCGAACACCGGGGAGCTGTTTTTT. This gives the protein CASSVGGANTGELFF.

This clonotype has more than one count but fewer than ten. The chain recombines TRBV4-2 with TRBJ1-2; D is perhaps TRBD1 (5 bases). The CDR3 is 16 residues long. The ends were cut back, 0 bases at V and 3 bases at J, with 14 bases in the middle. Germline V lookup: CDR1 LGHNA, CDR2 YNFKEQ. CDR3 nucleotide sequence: TGTGCCAGCAGCCAAGATCGCAGGGCACCTGACTATGGCTACACCTTC. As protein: CASSQDRRAPDYGYTF.